The present entry profiles one TCR beta chain with its context. Using immunoSEQ multiplex PCR, the repertoire was profiled, and TCRdb retains in-frame clones only, with some absent. The data contain some 250,000 clones, over 75% of them singletons. The CDR3 length is 15 residues. Trimming removed 2 bases from V and 5 bases from J; junction bases left unmatched: 11. CDR1 and CDR2 from the germline V gene are GTSNPN and SVGIG (reference sequence). This sample stems from a study of blood T cell repertoires in COVID-19. The chain joins TRBV30 to TRBJ2-7; 8 bases are shared with TRBD1. What was sequenced was PBMCs or T cells enriched from blood (not recorded which). This clonotype was obtained from a man aged 18 to 35 who had recovered from COVID-19. The CDR3 spells CAWSKKGQARDEQYF. The CDR3 nucleotides are TGTGCCTGGAGTAAGAAGGGACAGGCCCGGGACGAGCAGTACTTC.